This passage covers 31 T cell receptor beta chains from one sample sequenced in a study of T cells in Graves' hyperthyroidism and ophthalmopathy. RNA transcripts gave rise to amplified TCR beta CDR3 regions. The HTBI primer set served for first-round RT-PCR of the TCR CDR3. MiXCR, run by TCRdb on the multiplex PCR reads, gives a single entry per CDR3 protein. This sample has about 400,000 distinct CDR3 sequences, with approximately 15% found just once. The source material was blood. Receptors were obtained from a woman younger than 30 with Graves' hyperthyroidism.

This clonotype was seen at least ten times. The rearrangement links TRBV11-2 to TRBJ2-3; D gene ambiguous. CDR3 length equals 13 residues. In germline, CDR1 is SGHAT, CDR2 FQNNGV. Trimming removed 3 bases at V and 0 bases at J, with 4 bases between. The CDR3 here is CASSLASTDTQYF. DNA of the CDR3: TGTGCCAGCAGCTTGGCTAGCACAGATACGCAGTATTTT.

This clonotype was seen ten or more times. V gene TRBV30 combines with J gene TRBJ1-5; tentative D call: TRBD1 (6 bases). The CDR3 runs 16 residues. Germline CDR1 reads GTSNPN; CDR2 reads SVGIG (reference sequence). Trimming stripped 3 bases from V and 6 bases from J, with 21 bases between. This CDR3 reads CAWSKPGGGPAQPQHF. The CDR3 DNA reads TGTGCCTGGAGCAAACCAGGAGGGGGGCCGGCTCAGCCCCAGCATTTT.

This clonotype was counted a few times. The rearrangement links TRBV11-2 to TRBJ1-4; 7 positions match TRBD1. V was pared by 4 bases and J by 0 bases, with 8 bases of the junction left unmatched. This CDR3 spans 17 amino acids. Germline V gives CDR1 SGHAT, CDR2 FQNNGV. CDR3 protein: CASSSNDRASTNEKLFF. The CDR3 DNA follows: TGTGCCAGCAGCTCGAACGACAGGGCCTCAACTAATGAAAAACTGTTTTTT.

This clonotype has more than one count but fewer than ten. The chain is built from TRBV15 and TRBJ2-7; TRBD1 matches at 9 bases. V gave up 5 bases and J gave up 5 bases; unmatched junction bases: 7. Germline CDR1 is LNHNV and CDR2 is YYDKDF (reference sequence). The length of the CDR3 is 14 residues. CDR3 protein: CATSVQGARHEQYF. In DNA form, the CDR3 reads TGTGCCACCAGCGTACAGGGGGCGAGGCACGAGCAGTACTTC.

There are many counts of this clonotype. The chain links TRBV12-3 or TRBV12-4 to TRBJ2-1; the D is unclear. The CDR3 has 11 residues. Trimming stripped 2 bases from V and 8 bases from J, with 4 bases between. In DNA, the CDR3 is TGTGCCAGCAGTTTATTCGATGAGCAGTTCTTC. Protein sequence: CASSLFDEQFF.

In its sample, this clonotype was seen a few times. Just one base apart from a much larger clone, this may be a read error. The chain employs TRBV30 and TRBJ2-7; weak D call: TRBD2 (5 bases). The V end was cut by 0 bases, the J end by 3 bases, with 12 bases between. The V gene's germline CDR1 is GTSNPN and CDR2 SVGIG (reference sequence). CDR3 size: 14 residues. CDR3 region: CAWSVLGLLYEQYF. The CDR3, as DNA: TGTGCCTGGAGTGTACTAGGACTCCTCTACGAGCAGTACTTC.

The CDR3 region is CASSGQGPTEQFF. The CDR3 DNA sequence: TGTGCCAGCAGTGGGCAGGGTCCAACTGAGCAGTTCTTC. The V and J genes are TRBV25-1 and TRBJ2-1, with a tentative D call TRBD1 (5 bases). The CDR3 runs 13 residues. Germline-derived CDR1 and CDR2 are MGHDK and SYGVNS. V lost 4 bases and J lost 9, with 13 bases in between.

V and J are TRBV7-8 and TRBJ2-3, with 14 bases matching TRBD2. The CDR3 spans 16 residues. Germline loops: CDR1 SGHVS, CDR2 FQNEAQ. Trimming took 1 base from V and 7 from J; bases not matched to a gene: 4. The CDR3, as DNA: TGTGCCAGCAGCTTAGGGACTAGCGGGAGGACGAATACGCAGTATTTT. The encoded protein is CASSLGTSGRTNTQYF.

The genes are TRBV12-3 or TRBV12-4 and TRBJ2-4, with 8 bases fitting TRBD1. CDR3 length: 17 residues. V shed 5 bases, J shed 2 bases, and the junction held 11 bases outside the gene matches. The CDR3 region has the DNA TGTGCCAGCAGTAAAACAGGGGGGCCGGCGTCCAAAAACATTCAGTACTTC. It is translated as CASSKTGGPASKNIQYF.

Notes on this clonotype: This may be a read error: a much more frequent sequence differs by one nucleotide. The CDR3 sequence: CARSESGGLNEQFF. As DNA, the CDR3 is TGTGCCAGGAGTGAGTCGGGGGGGTTGAATGAGCAGTTCTTC. J is TRBJ2-1 and V is TRBV6-1; 8 bases map to TRBD2. This CDR3 contains 14 residues. In germline, CDR1 is MNHNS, CDR2 SASEGT.

The sample holds many counts of this clonotype. V gene TRBV7-3 combines with J gene TRBJ2-7; perhaps TRBD1 as D (7 bases). The ends were cut back, 5 bases at V and 3 bases at J, with 14 bases in the middle. The germline V gene encodes CDR1 SGHTA and CDR2 FQGTGA. The CDR3 contains 14 residues. The CDR3 loop reads CASSQQGTRYEQYF. CDR3 in DNA: TGTGCCAGCAGCCAACAGGGGACTCGCTACGAGCAGTACTTC.

Ten or more counts support this clonotype. The chain combines TRBV4-1 with TRBJ2-7; D unclear. This CDR3 spans 12 amino acids. V was pared by 1 base and J by 6 bases, with 7 bases between. Per germline, CDR1 MGHRA and CDR2 YSYEKL. This chain's CDR3 is CASSQGATEQYF. Here the CDR3 DNA reads TGCGCCAGCAGCCAAGGGGCAACCGAGCAGTACTTC.

This clonotype was seen at least ten times. The chain has TRBV12-5 and TRBJ2-3, with 13 bases fitting TRBD2. The CDR3 has 15 amino acids. The V gene's germline CDR1 is LGHNT and CDR2 FRNRAP. The J segment lost 4 bases and the V segment lost 5 bases, leaving 3 bases of the junction unmatched. The CDR3 loop is CASGPGLAGSDTQYF. For the CDR3, the DNA is TGTGCTAGTGGTCCGGGACTAGCGGGGTCAGATACGCAGTATTTT.

This clonotype was counted at least ten times. J is TRBJ2-7 and V is TRBV12-5, with D perhaps being TRBD1 or TRBD2 (6 bases each). Germline V CDR1 and CDR2: LGHNT, FRNRAP. The CDR3 covers 16 residues. V shed 4 bases and J shed 4 bases, with 20 bases lying between them. DNA for the CDR3: TGTGCTAGTGGTTCGGGGGCGGCGGGACTTATATACGAGCAGTACTTC. Its translation is CASGSGAAGLIYEQYF.

This clonotype has ten or more counts. The rearrangement joins TRBV27 to TRBJ1-2; no firm D call. V was shortened by 2 bases and J by 5 bases, with 9 bases between the two germline ends. The CDR3 consists of 13 residues. Germline CDR1 and CDR2: MNHEY and SMNVEV (reference sequence). The CDR3 loop reads CASSLKAEYGYTF. The CDR3 nucleotides read TGTGCCAGCAGTTTAAAGGCGGAGTATGGCTACACCTTC.

This clonotype was recorded many times. This rearrangement joins TRBV28 to TRBJ2-5, with D possibly matching TRBD1 (6 bases). There are 14 residues in the CDR3. The V gene's germline CDR1 is MDHEN and CDR2 SYDVKM. Trimming stripped 8 bases from V and 2 bases from J, with 15 bases between. For the CDR3, the DNA is TGTGCCAGCTGCCTGGACAGCGCGCAAGAGACCCAGTACTTC. This gives the protein CASCLDSAQETQYF.

This clonotype occurred a few times. This chain uses TRBV5-1 with TRBJ2-3, with D unresolved. This CDR3 has 14 amino acids. Germline CDR1 and CDR2: SGHRS and YFSETQ. Deletions cut 5 bases from V and 0 bases from J, with 10 bases between. DNA for the CDR3: TGCGCCAGCAGACCCCAATCTAGCACAGATACGCAGTATTTT. Protein sequence: CASRPQSSTDTQYF.

Regarding this clonotype: A much more abundant neighbour one base away suggests this may be a read error. The V call is TRBV24-1, the J call TRBJ2-1; 7 bases align to TRBD1. Germline CDR1 and CDR2: KGHDR and SFDVKD. The length of the CDR3 is 15 residues. The junction had 6 bases not matched to a gene; V was cut back by 4 bases and J by 4 bases. This chain's CDR3 is CATSDARQGYNEQFF. CDR3 DNA: TGTGCCACCAGTGACGCAAGACAGGGTTACAATGAGCAGTTCTTC.

This clonotype was detected a few times. This chain uses TRBV7-3 with TRBJ2-2; D gene unclear. The CDR3 sequence is 12 residues long. Trimming shortened V by 5 bases and J by 7 bases, and 8 bases separated the two germline ends. Germline V lookup: CDR1 SGHTA, CDR2 FQGTGA. The CDR3: CASSRDGGELFF. The CDR3 coding sequence is TGTGCCAGCAGCCGAGACGGCGGGGAGCTGTTTTTT.

CDR3 loop: CSAGGGTGDFNEQFF. CDR3 bases: TGCAGTGCTGGGGGGGGGACAGGGGATTTCAATGAGCAGTTCTTC. The chain links TRBV20-1 to TRBJ2-1; 10 nucleotides align to TRBD1. V gave up 5 bases and J gave up 6 bases; unmatched junction bases: 10. CDR3 length: 15 amino acids. Germline V gene lookup returns CDR1 DFQATT and CDR2 SNEGSKA (reference sequence).

There are many counts of this clonotype. The chain uses TRBV6-1 and TRBJ1-2; a possible D gene is TRBD1 (6 bases). CDR1 is MNHNS and CDR2 is SASEGT in the germline V gene. Trimming stripped 6 bases from V and 6 bases from J, with 20 bases between. This CDR3 is 15 amino acids long. CDR3 region: CASRLMQGKEDGYTF. The CDR3 nucleotides are TGTGCCAGCAGGCTTATGCAGGGGAAAGAGGATGGCTACACCTTC.

The table lists this clonotype with many counts. V usage is TRBV7-6 and J usage is TRBJ2-7; 9 nucleotides match TRBD2. The CDR3 has 16 residues. Germline-derived CDR1 and CDR2 are SGHVS and FNYEAQ. V lost 5 bases and J lost 5; bases outside the gene matches: 13. CDR3 sequence reads: CASSALPGTSRNEQYF. DNA of the CDR3: TGTGCCAGCAGCGCCCTTCCCGGGACTAGCCGTAACGAGCAGTACTTC. Looking up the rest from reference TRBV7-6 and TRBJ2-7 gives the full variable domain: GAGVSQSPRYKVTKRGQDVALRCDPISGHVSLYWYRQALGQGPEFLTYFNYEAQQDKSGLPNDRFSAERPEGSISTLTIQRTEQRDSAMYRCASSALPGTSRNEQYFGPGTRLTVT.

This clonotype was seen ten or more times. This chain links TRBV7-9 with TRBJ2-1; the D gene is possibly TRBD1 (5 bases). Germline CDR1 reads SEHNR; CDR2 reads FQNEAQ (reference sequence). Trimming left V 7 bases short and J 5 bases short, with 18 bases between. CDR3 length: 15 amino acids. The CDR3 loop reads CASKRQGDKHNEQFF. The DNA of the CDR3 is TGTGCCAGCAAACGGCAGGGCGACAAACACAATGAGCAGTTCTTC.

This clonotype was counted at least ten times. This rearrangement joins TRBV6-2 or TRBV6-3 to TRBJ2-7; 12 nucleotides match TRBD2. Per germline, CDR1 MNHEY and CDR2 SVGEGT. The CDR3 length is 14 residues. The V and J ends lost 5 bases and 7 bases, in that order; junction bases with no gene match: 6. The CDR3: CASSQLAGGREQYF. CDR3 in DNA: TGTGCCAGCAGTCAACTAGCGGGAGGAAGGGAGCAGTACTTC.

This clonotype has at least ten counts. This chain uses TRBV2 with TRBJ2-7, with D uncertain. The V end lost 6 bases, the J end lost 3 bases, and 21 bases lay between the germline ends. The germline V gene encodes CDR1 SNHLY and CDR2 FYNNEI. The CDR3 sequence is 16 residues long. CDR3 sequence reads: CASSPGNAWGYYEQYF. The CDR3 DNA reads as TGTGCCAGCAGCCCAGGAAACGCCTGGGGATACTACGAGCAGTACTTC.

This clonotype occurred many times. This sequence joins TRBV2 and TRBJ2-3; 11 bases are a match to TRBD2. In germline, CDR1 is SNHLY, CDR2 FYNNEI. V trimming: 5 bases; J trimming: 8 bases; junction bases outside the gene matches: 9. CDR3 length: 15 residues. The CDR3 DNA is TGTGCCAGCAGTCTGACTAGCGGGACGGGGGGTACGCAGTATTTT. Translated: CASSLTSGTGGTQYF.

The chain is built from TRBV19 and TRBJ2-4; the D gene is possibly TRBD1 (6 bases). Trimming stripped 9 bases from V and 6 bases from J, with 9 bases between. The CDR3 runs 11 residues. From germline, CDR1 is LNHDA and CDR2 SQIVND (reference sequence). CDR3 residues: CASRGGNIQYF. The DNA for the CDR3 is TGTGCCAGCCGAGGGGGAAACATTCAGTACTTC.

There are many counts of this clonotype. The chain carries TRBV18 and TRBJ2-7; D is ambiguous. The germline CDR1 and CDR2 sequences are KGHSH and LQKENI. The CDR3 contains 13 residues. V gave up 1 base and J gave up 6 bases, with 10 bases separating them. CDR3 coding DNA: TGTGCCAGCTCACCACTCGAAATGGTCGAGCAGTACTTC. As protein: CASSPLEMVEQYF.

The chain links TRBV5-4 to TRBJ2-1; 9 bases are a match to TRBD2. Germline values: CDR1 SGHNT, CDR2 YYREEE (reference sequence). The CDR3 is 14 residues long. The ends lost 4 bases at V and 7 bases at J; junction bases unmatched: 6. CDR3 loop: CASSVGLARNEQFF. In DNA form, the CDR3 reads TGTGCCAGCAGCGTCGGACTAGCGAGAAATGAGCAGTTCTTC.

The sample holds many counts of this clonotype. The V and J genes are TRBV12-3 or TRBV12-4 and TRBJ2-7; a possible D gene is TRBD2 (5 bases). Between the trimmed V and J ends, which lost 1 base and 0 bases, there was a span of 13 bases. The CDR3 loop spans 16 amino acids. Here the CDR3 DNA reads TGTGCCAGCAGTTTAGGAGGACTCATGAGCTCCTACGAGCAGTACTTC. Protein sequence: CASSLGGLMSSYEQYF.

This clonotype was observed a few times. This sequence joins TRBV5-1 and TRBJ1-1; D is ambiguous. Trimming shortened V by 6 bases and J by 2 bases, and 14 bases separated the two germline ends. Germline V gene data show CDR1 as SGHRS and CDR2 as YFSETQ. The CDR3 totals 14 residues. CDR3 DNA: TGCGCCAGCAATATTGGGATAACAAACACTGAAGCTTTCTTT. It yields the protein CASNIGITNTEAFF. Complete variable domain (other parts from reference TRBV5-1 and TRBJ1-1): KAGVTQTPRYLIKTRGQQVTLSCSPISGHRSVSWYQQTPGQGLQFLFEYFSETQRNKGNFPGRFSGRQFSNSRSEMNVSTLELGDSALYLCASNIGITNTEAFFGQGTRLTVV.